The next 21 T cell receptor beta chains were all read from a single sample in a study of T-cell memory formation after mild COVID-19. MiXCR was run by TCRdb on the 5' RACE reads, yielding one entry per CDR3 protein. The table has about 560,000 distinct CDR3 sequences, about 20% seen once. The sequenced material came from PBMCs or a T cell subset sorted from them (not recorded which). These receptors all come from an adult woman who had mild COVID-19 (a few samples of this study predate the infection). Cell type and time point are not known.

This chain joins TRBV18 and TRBJ1-3, with no clear D. Germline V gene data show CDR1 as KGHSH and CDR2 as LQKENI. The CDR3 is 17 residues long. V was trimmed by 0 bases and J by 0 bases, leaving 12 bases between them. CDR3 protein: CASSPPQEVHSGNTIYF. For the CDR3, the DNA is TGTGCCAGCTCACCACCGCAGGAGGTACACTCTGGAAACACCATATATTTT.

J is TRBJ1-2 and V is TRBV5-6, with 8 bases fitting TRBD1. V shed 0 bases, J shed 7 bases, and the junction held 2 bases outside the gene matches. The CDR3 loop spans 13 amino acids. Germline-derived CDR1 and CDR2 are SGHDT and YYEEEE. The CDR3 loop reads CASSLVGQGGYTF. The CDR3 bases are TGTGCCAGCAGCTTGGTAGGACAGGGTGGCTACACCTTC.

V is TRBV24-1 and J is TRBJ2-1; the match to TRBD2 covers 8 bases. CDR1 and CDR2 (germline): KGHDR, SFDVKD. The CDR3 totals 16 residues. V was clipped by 6 bases and J by 2 bases; unmatched bases: 8. The CDR3 bases are TGTGCCACCAGTCGGTCGGCGGGAGGCGCCTACAATGAGCAGTTCTTC. Residues: CATSRSAGGAYNEQFF.

This chain uses TRBV20-1 with TRBJ2-1; 9 nucleotides agree with TRBD2. Per germline, CDR1 DFQATT and CDR2 SNEGSKA (reference sequence). Trimming took 1 base from V and 9 from J; bases not matched to a gene: 7. CDR3 length equals 14 residues. The CDR3 is CSARVLAGGIEQFF. DNA for the CDR3: TGCAGTGCTAGAGTACTCGCGGGAGGGATTGAGCAGTTCTTC.

This clonotype was detected only a few times. The chain links TRBV5-1 to TRBJ1-1, with D unclear. Trimming pared 0 bases from V and 4 bases from J, leaving 16 bases between. CDR3 length: 16 amino acids. Germline V lookup: CDR1 SGHRS, CDR2 YFSETQ. The CDR3 region is CASSLEYGGKVTEAFF. The DNA of the CDR3 is TGCGCCAGCAGCTTGGAGTATGGAGGAAAAGTCACTGAAGCTTTCTTT.

This clonotype was seen a few times. This rearrangement joins TRBV9 to TRBJ2-3; no firm D call. Germline CDR1 and CDR2: SGDLS and YYNGEE. This CDR3 comprises 14 residues. Trimming took 4 bases from V and 4 from J, leaving 13 bases between them. The CDR3, as DNA: TGTGCCAGCAGCCTAATGGTTGGGGCAGATACGCAGTATTTT. Its protein product is CASSLMVGADTQYF.

CDR3 sequence reads: CASSLIGSNNEQFF. CDR3 DNA sequence: TGTGCCAGCAGCCTTATAGGCTCTAACAATGAGCAGTTCTTC. The chain joins TRBV27 to TRBJ2-1; D remains unclear. The CDR3 has 14 amino acids. Germline V gene lookup returns CDR1 MNHEY and CDR2 SMNVEV (reference sequence). The V gene lost 6 bases and the J gene lost 5 bases, with 14 bases spanning the gap.

The chain is built from TRBV24-1 and TRBJ2-7; 7 bases align to TRBD1. This CDR3 is built from 15 residues. After removal of 4 bases from V and 0 bases from J, the junction contained 5 bases not matched to a gene. Germline CDR1 and CDR2: KGHDR and SFDVKD. The CDR3 reads CATSDTGARSYEQYF. CDR3 nucleotides: TGTGCCACCAGTGACACAGGGGCCCGCTCCTACGAGCAGTACTTC.

This clonotype has ten or more counts. The chain carries TRBV27 and TRBJ1-5; D is unresolved. The V gene's germline CDR1 is MNHEY and CDR2 SMNVEV (reference sequence). The germline V and J ends were trimmed by 4 bases and 4 bases, with 8 bases remaining between them. CDR3 size: 13 residues. The CDR3 sequence: CASSYGKNQPQHF. CDR3 bases: TGTGCCAGCAGTTACGGCAAAAATCAGCCCCAGCATTTT.

This chain connects TRBV23-1 to TRBJ2-7; D is possibly TRBD1 (6 bases). TRBV23-1 is reported as an ORF; its role is uncertain. V gave up 0 bases and J gave up 3 bases, with 15 bases separating them. This CDR3 is 16 amino acids long. CDR3 coding DNA: TGCGCCAGCAGTCAATCGCGGAGGACAGCCCTCTACGAGCAGTACTTC. Translation: CASSQSRRTALYEQYF.

J is TRBJ1-5 and V is TRBV20-1, with TRBD1 as a possible D gene (6 bases). CDR1 is DFQATT and CDR2 is SNEGSKA in the germline V gene (reference sequence). There are 13 residues in the CDR3. V was shortened by 3 bases and J by 7 bases, with 13 bases between the two germline ends. CDR3 sequence (DNA): TGCAGTGCTAGCGGGGGGGCGAACCAGCCCCAGCATTTT. Amino acid sequence: CSASGGANQPQHF.

The V and J genes are TRBV19 and TRBJ2-1; unclear D gene. The length of the CDR3 is 13 residues. V lost 6 bases to trimming and J lost 6 bases, with 12 bases between them. Germline V gene sequence: CDR1 LNHDA, CDR2 SQIVND (reference sequence). The CDR3 reads CASSYAWGNEQFF. The CDR3 DNA sequence: TGTGCCAGTAGCTATGCTTGGGGCAATGAGCAGTTCTTC.

The chain is built from TRBV7-9 and TRBJ2-4; TRBD2 might be the D (5 bases). Trimming shortened V by 3 bases and J by 9 bases, and 18 bases separated the two germline ends. CDR1 is SEHNR and CDR2 is FQNEAQ in the germline V gene (reference sequence). CDR3 length: 15 amino acids. In nucleotides, the CDR3 is TGTGCCAGCAGCTTGGGCCCAGGAGGAGACGGCATTCAGTACTTC. Protein: CASSLGPGGDGIQYF.

V and J are TRBV20-1 and TRBJ1-1; D gene uncertain. The CDR3 consists of 11 residues. The germline V gene has CDR1 DFQATT and CDR2 SNEGSKA (reference sequence). Deletions cut 4 bases from V and 5 bases from J, with 8 bases between. The CDR3, as DNA: TGCAGTGCTAAAGATAAGACTGAAGCTTTCTTT. Its protein is CSAKDKTEAFF.

The chain is built from TRBV6-2 or TRBV6-3 and TRBJ1-6; D may be TRBD1 (6 bases). The germline V and J ends were trimmed by 4 bases and 9 bases, with 19 bases remaining between them. The CDR3 is made up of 16 amino acids. Germline V CDR1 and CDR2: MNHEY, SVGEGT. CDR3 bases: TGTGCCAGCAGTTCCGATTCAGGGGAGGTTTCTTCACCCCTCCACTTT. The encoded protein is CASSSDSGEVSSPLHF.

This sequence joins TRBV5-6 and TRBJ2-7; D gene ambiguous. The CDR3 spans 16 residues. The germline gives CDR1 SGHDT, CDR2 YYEEEE. The V end was cut by 0 bases, the J end by 2 bases, with 15 bases between. The CDR3 spells CASSLERPFGTYEQYF. CDR3 sequence (DNA): TGTGCCAGCAGCTTGGAGCGCCCATTCGGTACCTACGAGCAGTACTTC.

Only a few counts were recorded for this clonotype. J is TRBJ2-3 and V is TRBV12-3 or TRBV12-4; a weak D match, TRBD2 (6 bases). The V gene lost 7 bases and the J gene lost 5 bases, with 13 bases spanning the gap. The CDR3 loop spans 13 amino acids. The CDR3 bases are TGTGCCAGCATGCGGGGAAAAGAAGATACGCAGTATTTT. Protein product: CASMRGKEDTQYF.

V usage is TRBV7-9 and J usage is TRBJ2-5; D is perhaps TRBD1 (6 bases). The germline CDR1 and CDR2 sequences are SEHNR and FQNEAQ (reference sequence). V was shortened by 2 bases and J by 3 bases, with 7 bases between the two germline ends. This CDR3 is built from 13 residues. This CDR3 reads CASSLQGKETQYF. The CDR3 nucleotides are TGTGCCAGCAGCTTACAGGGGAAAGAGACCCAGTACTTC.

The sample holds a few counts of this clonotype. V and J are TRBV24-1 and TRBJ2-3, with D uncertain. V was pared by 5 bases and J by 0 bases, with 5 bases between. CDR3 size: 13 residues. Germline assignment: CDR1 KGHDR and CDR2 SFDVKD. The CDR3 spells CATSADSTDTQYF. Here the CDR3 DNA reads TGTGCCACCAGTGCCGACAGCACAGATACGCAGTATTTT.

This clonotype was seen a few times. The chain joins TRBV7-9 to TRBJ2-7, with 9 nucleotides matching TRBD2. V shed 0 bases, J shed 4 bases, and the junction held 10 bases outside the gene matches. The CDR3 has 17 residues. Germline-derived CDR1 and CDR2 are SEHNR and FQNEAQ (reference sequence). The CDR3 sequence is CASSLAQAGGPVYEQYF. The CDR3 DNA reads as TGTGCCAGCAGCTTAGCTCAGGCGGGAGGGCCCGTATACGAGCAGTACTTC.

J is TRBJ1-1 and V is TRBV7-9; D remains ambiguous. The CDR3 length is 16 residues. V lost 0 bases and J lost 0, with 11 bases in between. CDR1 is SEHNR and CDR2 is FQNEAQ in the germline V gene (reference sequence). For the CDR3, the DNA is TGTGCCAGCAGCTTAGCGGACGGTATGATGAACACTGAAGCTTTCTTT. Translated: CASSLADGMMNTEAFF.